These 22 T cell receptor beta chains share one sample of origin, sequenced in a study of T cell responses to AZD1222 COVID-19 vaccine. The data were produced by immunoSEQ multiplex PCR, yet TCRdb's version contains in-frame clones alone and is incomplete. The data contain more than 85,000 clones, roughly four fifths of them singletons. Sequenced material: peripheral blood, taken on day 0 of AZD1222 vaccination. Every receptor here comes from an adult in good health.

In this sample, this clone turned up a few times. Other DNA sequences in this sample translate to the same CDR3. The chain is built from TRBV9 and TRBJ2-7; TRBD2 matches 14 bases. Germline V lookup: CDR1 SGDLS, CDR2 YYNGEE. CDR3 length: 17 amino acids. V lost 2 bases, J lost 2 bases, and 6 bases stayed unmatched. As DNA, the CDR3 is TGTGCCAGCAGCGTCGGACTAGCGGGGGGTCCTGCCTACGAGCAGTACTTC. The encoded protein is CASSVGLAGGPAYEQYF.

The chain links TRBV7-2 to TRBJ1-1; D gene unclear. V dropped 5 bases and J dropped 7 bases, with 14 bases sitting between them. Germline CDR1 and CDR2: SGHTA and FQGNSA. The CDR3 covers 13 residues. The CDR3: CASSKGRLYEAFF. For the CDR3, the DNA is TGTGCCAGCAGCAAAGGGAGACTTTATGAAGCTTTCTTT.

The J gene is TRBJ2-1, the V gene TRBV6-1, with 10 bases that match TRBD2. CDR1 is MNHNS and CDR2 is SASEGT in the germline V gene. The CDR3 has 15 amino acids. The ends lost 3 bases at V and 8 bases at J; junction bases unmatched: 7. The CDR3 loop reads CASSDGLAGAYEQFF. The CDR3 DNA sequence: TGTGCCAGCAGTGATGGGCTAGCGGGAGCCTATGAGCAGTTCTTC.

The chain carries TRBV30 and TRBJ2-7; D unclear. V was clipped by 0 bases and J by 3 bases, with 6 bases between them. This CDR3 region has 12 residues. CDR1 GTSNPN and CDR2 SVGIG come from the germline V gene (reference sequence). CDR3: CAWSVRDYEQYF. CDR3 in DNA: TGTGCCTGGAGTGTCAGAGACTACGAGCAGTACTTC.

The chain carries TRBV21-1 and TRBJ2-7. TRBV21-1 is designated a pseudogene. The CDR3 totals 14 residues. CDR3 nucleotide sequence: TGTGCCAGCAGCAAAAAACCGATTGCCTACGAGCAGTACTTC. Amino acid sequence: CASSKKPIAYEQYF.

The V and J genes are TRBV7-3 and TRBJ2-2, with TRBD2 as a possible D gene (6 bases). Trimming took off 2 bases at V and 5 bases at J, with 12 bases between the two ends. The V gene's germline CDR1 is SGHTA and CDR2 FQGTGA. This CDR3 contains 15 residues. CDR3 DNA: TGTGCCAGCAGCTTACACAGCGCGGGGACCGGGGAGCTGTTTTTT. Amino acids: CASSLHSAGTGELFF.

This chain's CDR3 is CASSEVGRAGGYTF. The CDR3 DNA is TGTGCCAGCAGTGAAGTAGGCAGGGCGGGCGGCTACACCTTC. This chain joins TRBV6-1 and TRBJ1-2, with D maybe TRBD1 (5 bases). Germline V gene sequence: CDR1 MNHNS, CDR2 SASEGT. This CDR3 contains 14 residues. Trimming shortened V by 1 base and J by 8 bases, and 14 bases separated the two germline ends.

This clone was counted only a few times. V gene TRBV7-9 combines with J gene TRBJ1-3; 7 bases align to TRBD1. CDR3 length: 14 amino acids. CDR1 and CDR2 from the germline V gene are SEHNR and FQNEAQ (reference sequence). V shed 7 bases and J 6 bases; nucleotides not matched to a gene: 9. CDR3 amino acids: CASNSFGTENTIYF. The DNA of the CDR3 is TGTGCCAGCAACTCGTTCGGGACAGAAAACACCATATATTTT.

The gene calls are TRBV12-3 or TRBV12-4 and TRBJ1-5; D unclear. The ends were cut back, 1 base at V and 5 bases at J, with 6 bases in the middle. The CDR3 has 13 residues. The CDR3 protein is CASSLGLDQPQHF. In DNA, the CDR3 is TGTGCCAGCAGTTTAGGTCTAGATCAGCCCCAGCATTTT.

The J gene is TRBJ1-2, the V gene TRBV7-8; 7 positions agree with TRBD1. Per germline, CDR1 SGHVS and CDR2 FQNEAQ. The trim removed 4 bases at V and 4 bases at J, leaving 15 bases unmatched. There are 17 residues in the CDR3. CDR3 DNA: TGTGCCAGCAGCTCTAGCCCCCCGGGGGAGGGGGCCTATGGCTACACCTTC. Translating it yields CASSSSPPGEGAYGYTF.

This clone showed up just a few times. The V gene is TRBV10-3, the J gene TRBJ2-7, with D maybe TRBD1 (5 bases). Trimming removed 11 bases at V and 2 bases at J, with 10 bases between. The germline V gene encodes CDR1 ENHRY and CDR2 SYGVKD. The CDR3 sequence is 11 residues long. The CDR3 DNA reads TGTGCCCTCATAGGGGCCTACGAGCAGTACTTC. It is translated as CALIGAYEQYF.

This clone was observed a handful of times. The chain employs TRBV5-5 and TRBJ1-1; D unresolved. The CDR3 totals 14 residues. With 2 bases removed from V and 5 bases from J, the gap between germline ends came to 13 bases. The germline V gene encodes CDR1 SGHKS and CDR2 YYEKEE (reference sequence). As DNA, the CDR3 is TGTGCCAGCAGCTTCGACGGTGGAAGGACTGAAGCTTTCTTT. Amino acids: CASSFDGGRTEAFF.

The chain uses TRBV28 and TRBJ2-5; either TRBD1 or TRBD2 may supply D (6 bases each). CDR3 length: 14 residues. CDR1 and CDR2 from the germline V gene are MDHEN and SYDVKM. The V end was cut by 6 bases, the J end by 6 bases, with 17 bases between. The CDR3 region is CASRGRGRSQTQYF. The CDR3 bases are TGTGCCAGCAGAGGTCGGGGGCGGTCTCAGACCCAGTACTTC.

V is TRBV13 and J is TRBJ1-6; D gene unclear. Germline CDR1 and CDR2: PRHDT and FYEKMQ (reference sequence). The CDR3 runs to 15 residues. Trimming shortened V by 1 base and J by 7 bases, and 11 bases separated the two germline ends. The CDR3 loop is CASSLVGLRNSPLHF. The CDR3 nucleotides read TGTGCCAGCAGCTTAGTTGGACTGAGAAATTCACCCCTCCACTTT.

The genes are TRBV7-2 and TRBJ1-5, with a possible D match to TRBD1 (5 bases). There are 14 residues in the CDR3. CDR1 and CDR2 (germline): SGHTA, FQGNSA. V was trimmed by 5 bases and J by 5 bases, leaving 13 bases between them. The CDR3 loop reads CASSPFGDHQPQHF. The CDR3, as DNA: TGTGCCAGCAGCCCCTTTGGGGACCATCAGCCCCAGCATTTT.

Remarks on this clone: The sample contains more than one DNA sequence encoding this CDR3. The chain links TRBV28 to TRBJ1-5, with no clear D. Germline V lookup: CDR1 MDHEN, CDR2 SYDVKM. Trimming took 3 bases from V and 2 from J, leaving 5 bases between them. The CDR3 is made up of 13 amino acids. The DNA of the CDR3 is TGTGCCAGCAGTTTGCAGGGCAATCAGCCCCAGCATTTT. It yields the protein CASSLQGNQPQHF.

This rearrangement joins TRBV28 to TRBJ1-1, with 7 bases identical to TRBD1. The CDR3 loop spans 14 amino acids. The ends lost 4 bases at V and 9 bases at J; junction bases unmatched: 11. Germline V gene lookup returns CDR1 MDHEN and CDR2 SYDVKM. CDR3 bases: TGTGCCAGCAGTTCGACTTCCCTACAGGGGAAAGCTTTCTTT. It encodes CASSSTSLQGKAFF. Looking up the rest from reference TRBV28 and TRBJ1-1 gives the full variable domain: DVKVTQSSRYLVKRTGEKVFLECVQDMDHENMFWYRQDPGLGLRLIYFSYDVKMKEKGDIPEGYSVSREKKERFSLILESASTNQTSMYLCASSSTSLQGKAFFGQGTRLTVV.

The chain links TRBV30 to TRBJ2-7; D call uncertain. CDR3 length: 12 residues. CDR1 and CDR2 (germline): GTSNPN, SVGIG (reference sequence). Trimming shortened V by 4 bases and J by 5 bases, and 12 bases separated the two germline ends. The CDR3 region is CAWTINRDEQYF. CDR3 nucleotide sequence: TGTGCCTGGACGATAAACCGGGACGAGCAGTACTTC.

In DNA form, the CDR3 reads TGTGCCAGCAGTGAAGCGAGGGGCAATCAGCCCCAGCATTTT. Translated, it gives CASSEARGNQPQHF. The chain uses TRBV6-1 and TRBJ1-5; D call uncertain. Germline assignment: CDR1 MNHNS and CDR2 SASEGT. V was trimmed by 0 bases and J by 2 bases, leaving 5 bases between them. The CDR3 extends over 14 amino acids.

This rearrangement joins TRBV27 to TRBJ1-1, with no clear D. Trimming removed 2 bases at V and 0 bases at J, with 7 bases between. Germline lookup yields CDR1 MNHEY and CDR2 SMNVEV (reference sequence). The CDR3 extends over 14 amino acids. The CDR3 reads CASSLLGMNTEAFF. The CDR3 region has the DNA TGTGCCAGCAGTTTACTGGGGATGAACACTGAAGCTTTCTTT.

V and J are TRBV24-1 and TRBJ2-6; D is uncertain. CDR3 length: 17 residues. In germline, CDR1 is KGHDR, CDR2 SFDVKD. V lost 5 bases, J lost 0 bases, and 13 bases lay in between. The CDR3: CATSAGFSSSGANVLTF. CDR3 coding DNA: TGTGCCACCAGTGCTGGGTTTTCAAGCTCTGGGGCCAACGTCCTGACTTTC.

The chain links TRBV20-1 to TRBJ1-3, with unresolved D. Germline-derived CDR1 and CDR2 are DFQATT and SNEGSKA (reference sequence). The CDR3 extends over 11 amino acids. The V end was cut by 6 bases, the J end by 7 bases, with 10 bases between. The CDR3 nucleotides read TGCAGTGCCCAAGCACAGAACACCATATATTTT. Translated: CSAQAQNTIYF.